This T cell receptor (beta chain) derives from a study of cytomegalovirus exposure and HLA in healthy donors (dated by TCRdb to 2015 to 2018). In the study overall: A later analysis indicated that the 95 to 150 validation repertoires were generated on the platform also employed for the 650 to 850 repertoires of the first cohort. To predict cytomegalovirus infection status, the study combined high-throughput TCR immunosequencing, statistical association of individual TCRs with disease status, and machine learning. In addition to the first cohort of 650 to 750 subjects, a separate validation cohort of 120 different subjects was used. The study aimed to test whether signatures of past pathogen exposure could be identified by cataloging public T cell receptors. The full study reports these points: In both the original and validation cohorts, the classifier was reported to diagnose cytomegalovirus status with high specificity and sensitivity. In vitro tests confirmed that a few of the cytomegalovirus-associated TCR beta chains recognize cytomegalovirus antigens. A later analysis found that TCRs clustered in the first cohort also tended to co-occur in the 120 validation repertoires, with 90% to 95% of cluster scores above 0. A later analysis lacked HLA typing for the validation cohort, so it scored co-occurrence in that cohort across all 120 repertoires. The authors suggested that the approach could potentially be generalized to other disease states and immunological phenotypes. While some public TCRs were present in many individuals, most TCR sequences turned up only very rarely across donors. In the study, around 150 TCR beta chains were listed as associated with cytomegalovirus.

The donors belonged to the validation cohort of over a hundred subjects, which was separate from the 666-subject first cohort. Library prep was done by the immunoSEQ multiplex PCR assay. The paper's processing steps were these. A statistical classification framework was developed to diagnose cytomegalovirus status using the catalog of TCR beta chain sequences. Sourced from immuneACCESS, this table was stored by TCRdb with only in-frame sequences that have V and J called. A share of the clones is absent; for the studies checked, an unresolved V gene accounts for under half, and the remainder has no known explanation. V, J and clone size reflect that table, while D and trimming were determined from the DNA. The sample records some 190,000 clones, about 84% of which are singletons. The top ten hold more than 1.4% of the sample. The germline V gene sets CDR1 to MNHEY and CDR2 to SVGAGI. V drops 0 bases and J drops 5 bases, leaving 10 bases in between. Measured from the cysteine to the phenylalanine, the CDR3 is 14 residues long. Only the CDR3 DNA is retained, 42 bases long and in frame from the first base.

On this clone: The clone's antigen remains unknown. No clone much larger than this one lies a single base away; base qualities are absent.

The sequenced sample consisted of PBMCs. The clonotype originates from a woman aged 18-35 years in good health and CMV-seronegative. Recombination joined TRBV6-5 with TRBJ1-2, with no confidently assigned D gene. The nucleotide sequence reads as follows: TGTGCCAGCAGTTACTCGCAAAGGACTTATGGCTACACCTTC. Protein translation: CASSYSQRTYGYTF.